This T cell receptor (beta chain) was sequenced for a study of T cell responses to AZD1222 COVID-19 vaccine. Study-wide background: Analyses pooled second doses at about 4 or about 12 weeks.

Libraries were prepared by immunoSEQ multiplex PCR; TCRdb keeps only in-frame clonotypes and omits some of them. The sample has approximately 130,000 clones; 90% are singletons. As regards this clone: Antigen specificity is unknown.

Germline CDR1 reads MNHEY; CDR2 reads SVGAGI. The germline V and J ends were trimmed by 6 bases and 8 bases, with 20 bases remaining between them. The CDR3 consists of 16 residues. Study findings and constraints: Variant regions that are unmutated are reportedly the target of nearly half of spike-specific TCRs.

This clonotype originated in an adult in good health. The sample in question was peripheral blood, obtained on day 0 of AZD1222 vaccination. The rearrangement joins TRBV6-5 to TRBJ1-6; D might be TRBD1 (6 bases). This CDR3 is CASRYKVQGTDSPLHF. The DNA for the CDR3 is TGTGCCAGCAGATACAAAGTTCAGGGGACGGATTCACCCCTCCACTTT.